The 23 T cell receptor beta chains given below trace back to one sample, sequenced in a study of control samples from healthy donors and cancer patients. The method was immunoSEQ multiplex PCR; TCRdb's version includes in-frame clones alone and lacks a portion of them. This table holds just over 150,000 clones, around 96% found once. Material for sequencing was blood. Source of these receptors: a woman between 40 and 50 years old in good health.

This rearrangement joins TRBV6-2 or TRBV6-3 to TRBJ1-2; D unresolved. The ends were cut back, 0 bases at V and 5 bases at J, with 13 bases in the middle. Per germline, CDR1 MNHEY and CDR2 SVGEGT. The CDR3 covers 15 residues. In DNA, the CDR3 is TGTGCCAGCAGTTACTCGAAATCGGGCGGGTATGGCTACACCTTC. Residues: CASSYSKSGGYGYTF.

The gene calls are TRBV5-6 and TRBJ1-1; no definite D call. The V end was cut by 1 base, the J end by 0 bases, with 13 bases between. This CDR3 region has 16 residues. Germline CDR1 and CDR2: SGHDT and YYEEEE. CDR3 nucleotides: TGTGCCAGCAGCTTGAACAGTTTTAGTTTGAACACTGAAGCTTTCTTT. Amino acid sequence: CASSLNSFSLNTEAFF.

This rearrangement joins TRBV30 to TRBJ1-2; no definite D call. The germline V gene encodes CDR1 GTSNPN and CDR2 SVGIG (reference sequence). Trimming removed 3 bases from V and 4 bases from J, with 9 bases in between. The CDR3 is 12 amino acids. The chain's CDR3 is CAWSSTSYGYTF. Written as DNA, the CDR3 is TGTGCCTGGAGCTCGACAAGCTATGGCTACACCTTC.

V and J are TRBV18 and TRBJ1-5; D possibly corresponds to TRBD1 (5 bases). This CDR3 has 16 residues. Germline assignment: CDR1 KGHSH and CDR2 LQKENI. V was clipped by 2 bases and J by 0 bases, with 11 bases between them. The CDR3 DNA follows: TGTGCCAGCTCACCAACGGCAGGGAATAGCAATCAGCCCCAGCATTTT. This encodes CASSPTAGNSNQPQHF.

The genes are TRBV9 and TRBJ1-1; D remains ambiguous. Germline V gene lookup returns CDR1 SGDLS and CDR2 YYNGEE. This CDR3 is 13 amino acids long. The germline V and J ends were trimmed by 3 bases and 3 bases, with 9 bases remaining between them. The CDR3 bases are TGTGCCAGCAGCGCTCGCCGGGACACTGAAGCTTTCTTT. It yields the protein CASSARRDTEAFF.

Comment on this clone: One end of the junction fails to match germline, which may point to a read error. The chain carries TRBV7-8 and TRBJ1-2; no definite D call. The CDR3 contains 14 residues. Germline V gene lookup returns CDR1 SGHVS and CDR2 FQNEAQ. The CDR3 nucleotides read TGTGCCAGCAGCTTAGTTAGTAGGAACTCTGGCTACACCTTC. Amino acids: CASSLVSRNSGYTF.

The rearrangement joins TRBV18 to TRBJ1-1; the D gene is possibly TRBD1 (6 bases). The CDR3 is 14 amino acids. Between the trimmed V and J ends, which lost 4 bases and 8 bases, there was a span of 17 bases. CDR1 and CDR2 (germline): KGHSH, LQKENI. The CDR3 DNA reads TGTGCCAGCTCACGGGACAATCGGGACCTAGAAGCTTTCTTT. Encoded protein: CASSRDNRDLEAFF.

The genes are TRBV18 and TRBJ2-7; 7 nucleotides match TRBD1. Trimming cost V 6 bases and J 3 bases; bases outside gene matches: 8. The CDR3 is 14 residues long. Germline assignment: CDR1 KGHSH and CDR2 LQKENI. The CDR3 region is CASSLGQVGYEQYF. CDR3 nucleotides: TGTGCCAGCTCCCTCGGACAGGTTGGCTACGAGCAGTACTTC.

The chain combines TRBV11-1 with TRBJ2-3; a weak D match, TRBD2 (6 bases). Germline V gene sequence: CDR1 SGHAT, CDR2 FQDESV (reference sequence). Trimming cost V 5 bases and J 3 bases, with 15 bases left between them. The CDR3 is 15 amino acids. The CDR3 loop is CASSPLGGETDTQYF. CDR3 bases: TGTGCCAGCAGCCCACTAGGAGGGGAAACAGATACGCAGTATTTT. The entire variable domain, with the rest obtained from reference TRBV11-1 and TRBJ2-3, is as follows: EAEVAQSPRYKITEKSQAVAFWCDPISGHATLYWYRQILGQGPELLVQFQDESVVDDSQLPKDRFSAERLKGVDSTLKIQPAELGDSAMYLCASSPLGGETDTQYFGPGTRLTVL.

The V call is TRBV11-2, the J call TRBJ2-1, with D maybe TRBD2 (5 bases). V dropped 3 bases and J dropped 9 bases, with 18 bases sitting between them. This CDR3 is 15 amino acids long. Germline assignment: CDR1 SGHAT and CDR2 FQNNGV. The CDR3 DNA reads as TGTGCCAGCAGCTTCGTTGGAGGCCGAGAGAGTGAGCAGTTCTTC. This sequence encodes CASSFVGGRESEQFF.

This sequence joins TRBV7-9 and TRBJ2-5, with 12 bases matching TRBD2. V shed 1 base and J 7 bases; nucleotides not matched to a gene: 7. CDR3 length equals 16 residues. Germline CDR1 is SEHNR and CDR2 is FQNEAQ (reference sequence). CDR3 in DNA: TGTGCCAGCAGCTTAGGGACTAGCGGGGCCAGTGTGACCCAGTACTTC. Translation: CASSLGTSGASVTQYF.

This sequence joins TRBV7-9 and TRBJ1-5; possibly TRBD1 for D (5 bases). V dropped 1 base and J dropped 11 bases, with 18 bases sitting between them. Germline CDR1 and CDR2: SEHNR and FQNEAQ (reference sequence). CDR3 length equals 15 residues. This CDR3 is CASSLGGFWGESQHF. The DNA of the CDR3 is TGTGCCAGCAGCTTAGGTGGGTTTTGGGGCGAGTCCCAGCATTTT.

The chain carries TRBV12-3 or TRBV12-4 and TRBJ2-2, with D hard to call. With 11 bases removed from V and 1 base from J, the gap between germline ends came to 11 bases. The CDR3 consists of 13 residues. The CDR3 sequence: CAAKGRNTGELFF. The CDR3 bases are TGTGCCGCGAAGGGTCGGAACACCGGGGAGCTGTTTTTT.

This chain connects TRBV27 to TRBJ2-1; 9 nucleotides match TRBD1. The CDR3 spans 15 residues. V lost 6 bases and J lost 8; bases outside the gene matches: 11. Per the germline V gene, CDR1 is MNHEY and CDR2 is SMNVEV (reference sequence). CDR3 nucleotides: TGTGCCAGCAGCCGCCCGGACAGGGGCGGCTATGAGCAGTTCTTC. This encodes CASSRPDRGGYEQFF.

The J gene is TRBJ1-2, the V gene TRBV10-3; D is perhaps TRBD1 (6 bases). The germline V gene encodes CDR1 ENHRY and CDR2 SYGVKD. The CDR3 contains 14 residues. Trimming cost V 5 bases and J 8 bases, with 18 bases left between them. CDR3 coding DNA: TGTGCCATCAGTCATACAGGGCGGGTTCGGGGCTACACCTTC. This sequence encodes CAISHTGRVRGYTF.

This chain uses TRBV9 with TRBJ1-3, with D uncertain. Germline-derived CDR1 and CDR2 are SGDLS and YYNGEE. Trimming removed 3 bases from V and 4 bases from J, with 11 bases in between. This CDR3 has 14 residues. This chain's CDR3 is CASSDGIGGNTIYF. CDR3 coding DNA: TGTGCCAGCAGCGACGGAATAGGAGGAAACACCATATATTTT.

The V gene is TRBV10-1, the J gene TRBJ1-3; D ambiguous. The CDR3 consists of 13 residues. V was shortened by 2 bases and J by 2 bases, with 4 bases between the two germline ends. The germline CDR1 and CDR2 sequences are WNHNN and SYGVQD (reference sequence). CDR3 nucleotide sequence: TGCGCCAGCAGTGAGGTCCCTGGAAACACCATATATTTT. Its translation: CASSEVPGNTIYF.

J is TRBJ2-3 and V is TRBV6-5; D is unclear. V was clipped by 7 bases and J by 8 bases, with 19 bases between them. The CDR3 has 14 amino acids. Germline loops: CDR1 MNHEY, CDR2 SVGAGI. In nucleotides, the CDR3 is TGTGCCAGCACCCCAGTCTTCGATCGTGGTACGCAGTATTTT. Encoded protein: CASTPVFDRGTQYF.

This chain's CDR3 is CASSEGGHQPQHF. CDR3 sequence (DNA): TGTGCCAGCAGTGAAGGAGGACATCAGCCCCAGCATTTT. V and J are TRBV25-1 and TRBJ1-5; D call uncertain. This CDR3 contains 13 residues. Germline lookup yields CDR1 MGHDK and CDR2 SYGVNS. V shed 2 bases and J shed 5 bases, with 7 bases lying between them.

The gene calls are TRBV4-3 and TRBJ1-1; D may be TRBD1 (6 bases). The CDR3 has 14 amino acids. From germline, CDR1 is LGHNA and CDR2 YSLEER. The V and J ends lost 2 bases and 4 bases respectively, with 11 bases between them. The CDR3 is CASSQTGRGTEAFF. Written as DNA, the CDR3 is TGCGCCAGCAGCCAAACAGGGCGAGGCACTGAAGCTTTCTTT.

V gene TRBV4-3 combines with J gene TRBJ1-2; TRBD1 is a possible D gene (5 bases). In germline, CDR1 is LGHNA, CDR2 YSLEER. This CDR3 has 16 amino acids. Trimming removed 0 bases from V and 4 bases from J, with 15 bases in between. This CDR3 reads CASSQDQYDGGYGYTF. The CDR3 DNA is TGCGCCAGCAGCCAAGATCAGTATGACGGGGGCTATGGCTACACCTTC.

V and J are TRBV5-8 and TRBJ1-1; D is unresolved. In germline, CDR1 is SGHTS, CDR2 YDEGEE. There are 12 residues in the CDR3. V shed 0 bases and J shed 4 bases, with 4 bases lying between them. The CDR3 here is CASSLVATEAFF. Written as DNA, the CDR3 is TGTGCCAGCAGCTTGGTCGCCACTGAAGCTTTCTTT.

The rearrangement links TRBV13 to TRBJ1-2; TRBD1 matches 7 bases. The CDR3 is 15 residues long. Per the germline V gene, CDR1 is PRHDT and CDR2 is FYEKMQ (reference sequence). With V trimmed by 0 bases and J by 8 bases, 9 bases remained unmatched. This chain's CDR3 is CASSLGADRARGYTF. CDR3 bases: TGTGCCAGCAGCTTAGGAGCCGACAGGGCACGGGGCTACACCTTC.